The 6 T cell receptor beta chains below come from one sample, sequenced in a study of blood T cell repertoires in COVID-19. The protocol was immunoSEQ multiplex PCR, while the TCRdb copy is restricted to in-frame clones and leaves out a portion. The sample has about 160,000 clones, just under 90% seen once. The source material was peripheral blood. These TCRs come from an older woman with COVID-19, enrolled during active disease.

The chain employs TRBV3-1 (or the pseudogene TRBV3-2) and TRBJ2-1, with 9 bases fitting TRBD2. The CDR3 covers 15 residues. The germline V gene encodes CDR1 LGHDT and CDR2 YNNKEL (reference sequence). V shed 1 base, J shed 8 bases, and the junction held 6 bases outside the gene matches. The CDR3 region has the DNA TGTGCCAGCAGCCAAGCGGCGGGACTAGCATATGAGCAGTTCTTC. Protein product: CASSQAAGLAYEQFF.

The genes are TRBV5-4 and TRBJ1-1; no definite D call. In germline, CDR1 is SGHNT, CDR2 YYREEE (reference sequence). There are 15 residues in the CDR3. V lost 0 bases and J lost 1, with 10 bases in between. CDR3 amino acids: CASSLAGIGNTEAFF. CDR3 coding DNA: TGTGCCAGCAGCTTGGCCGGTATTGGGAACACTGAAGCTTTCTTT.

This clone was picked up a small number of times. The rearrangement uses TRBV28 and TRBJ1-3; TRBD1 is a possible D gene (6 bases). Per germline, CDR1 MDHEN and CDR2 SYDVKM. The CDR3 runs to 18 residues. Deletions cut 6 bases from V and 4 bases from J, with 25 bases between. Here the CDR3 reads CASRAAGARKSVGNTIYF. CDR3 nucleotides: TGTGCCAGCAGGGCCGCGGGGGCTAGGAAGTCGGTCGGAAACACCATATATTTT.

The chain has TRBV6-5 and TRBJ1-3; D is undetermined. V gave up 4 bases and J gave up 10 bases, with 8 bases separating them. The V gene's germline CDR1 is MNHEY and CDR2 SVGAGI. There are 11 residues in the CDR3. CDR3 coding DNA: TGTGCCAGCAGTTCCCTTTCTACCATATATTTT. It translates to CASSSLSTIYF.

This chain joins TRBV3-1 (or the pseudogene TRBV3-2) and TRBJ2-2; TRBD2 agrees at 9 bases. This CDR3 has 16 amino acids. V was pared by 5 bases and J by 1 base, with 5 bases of the junction left unmatched. Germline CDR1 LGHDT, CDR2 YNNKEL (reference sequence). The CDR3 DNA follows: TGTGCCAGCAGCACCCGACTAGCGGTGAACACCGGGGAGCTGTTTTTT. It yields the protein CASSTRLAVNTGELFF.

This CDR3 is CASSSDRGNTGELFF. CDR3 coding DNA: TGCGCCAGCAGCAGTGACAGGGGGAACACCGGGGAGCTGTTTTTT. V usage is TRBV5-1 and J usage is TRBJ2-2; 8 bases fit TRBD1. The V gene's germline CDR1 is SGHRS and CDR2 YFSETQ. With V trimmed by 4 bases and J by 1 base, 3 bases remained unmatched. The CDR3 loop spans 15 amino acids.